Below, 18 T cell receptor beta chains from the same sample are listed, as sequenced in a study of CD8 T cells in ankylosing spondylitis. Study results and caveats: Fewer than ten highly homologous variants made up a TCR beta motif that seemed to typify ankylosing spondylitis blood.

Via MiXCR, TCRdb re-called the 5' RACE reads, giving one row per CDR3 protein. The sample holds a few hundred thousand distinct CDR3 sequences, approximately 20% seen once. These receptors have no known antigen. Sample: blood, either unsorted or a sorted T cell fraction (not recorded which). The receptor set was obtained from a male donor with ankylosing spondylitis.

The sample holds a few counts of this clonotype. V usage is TRBV18 and J usage is TRBJ2-1; 12 bases are shared with TRBD2. The CDR3 spans 16 residues. Germline V lookup: CDR1 KGHSH, CDR2 LQKENI. V lost 3 bases, J lost 9 bases, and 9 bases stayed unmatched. Here the CDR3 reads CASSPPTSGSGGEQFF. Here the CDR3 DNA reads TGTGCCAGCTCACCCCCGACTAGCGGGAGTGGTGGTGAGCAGTTCTTC.

This clonotype has a handful of counts. This rearrangement joins TRBV12-3 or TRBV12-4 to TRBJ2-2; weak D call: TRBD2 (6 bases). Trimming pared 7 bases from V and 1 base from J, leaving 10 bases between. The CDR3 extends over 14 amino acids. CDR3: CASIGTLNTGELFF. The DNA for the CDR3 is TGTGCCAGCATTGGGACTCTGAACACCGGGGAGCTGTTTTTT.

This clonotype was recorded at least ten times. J is TRBJ2-7 and V is TRBV6-2 or TRBV6-3; TRBD2 matches at 8 bases. Germline V gene sequence: CDR1 MNHEY, CDR2 SVGEGT. V trimming: 6 bases; J trimming: 0 bases; junction bases outside the gene matches: 10. This CDR3 is built from 16 residues. In DNA form, the CDR3 reads TGTGCCAGCAGCTACGGGAGGGCAGGGCTCTCCTACGAGCAGTACTTC. Protein: CASSYGRAGLSYEQYF.

In regard to this clonotype: Because it lacks the conserved phenylalanine or tryptophan at the end, this CDR3 is likely a read error. It is unclear where the CDR3 begins or ends on the DNA, so no DNA is shown, and the CDR3 is as TCRdb lists it. The chain has TRBV28 and TRBJ2-7; TRBD1 was called by the table and not checked on the DNA. Both ends counted, the CDR3 spans 11 residues. The germline gives CDR1 MDHEN, CDR2 SYDVKM. The CDR3 is CASSSGQLKHL.

This clonotype has more than one count but fewer than ten. The genes are TRBV4-1 and TRBJ2-1; tentative D call: TRBD1 (6 bases). Trimming pared 0 bases from V and 7 bases from J, leaving 16 bases between. Germline CDR1 and CDR2: MGHRA and YSYEKL. CDR3 size: 16 residues. The DNA for the CDR3 is TGCGCCAGCAGCCAAGATTTAGGGGGTCTTCTAAATGAGCAGTTCTTC. It specifies CASSQDLGGLLNEQFF.

This clonotype was seen a few times. The chain employs TRBV20-1 and TRBJ2-5; D unresolved. The CDR3 is 15 residues long. The V gene lost 0 bases and the J gene lost 1 base, with 12 bases spanning the gap. Germline CDR1 DFQATT, CDR2 SNEGSKA (reference sequence). The CDR3 reads CSARDLLLFQETQYF. CDR3 coding DNA: TGCAGTGCTAGAGATCTTTTACTCTTCCAAGAGACCCAGTACTTC.

In this sample, this clonotype turned up a few times. V usage is TRBV11-2 and J usage is TRBJ2-3; TRBD1 matches at 9 bases. The V segment lost 6 bases and the J segment 5 bases; nucleotides outside the gene matches: 12. The CDR3 has 16 residues. Per germline, CDR1 SGHAT and CDR2 FQNNGV. DNA for the CDR3: TGTGCCAGCAGTTTTCGTCGGACAGGGGTGGGAGATACGCAGTATTTT. Protein product: CASSFRRTGVGDTQYF.

V usage is TRBV6-1 and J usage is TRBJ2-2, with D unclear. The germline V gene has CDR1 MNHNS and CDR2 SASEGT. V dropped 2 bases and J dropped 3 bases, with 7 bases sitting between them. This CDR3 has 14 amino acids. CDR3 nucleotides: TGTGCCAGCAGTGAAAGGGTGGACACCGGGGAGCTGTTTTTT. Translating gives CASSERVDTGELFF.

This clonotype was seen once. J is TRBJ2-7 and V is TRBV18, with TRBD1 matching over 11 bases. Germline CDR1 is KGHSH and CDR2 is LQKENI. The CDR3 sequence is 13 residues long. The J segment lost 12 bases and the V segment lost 3 bases, leaving 7 bases of the junction unmatched. The CDR3 DNA sequence: TGTGCCAGCTCACCGGGACAGGGGGATTCGGCGTACTTC. Translated, it gives CASSPGQGDSAYF.

The sample holds a few counts of this clonotype. The CDR3 DNA sequence: TGTGCCACCCGGAGAGGGGGTAGGGAGTCCTACAATGAGCAGTTCTTC. Translating it yields CATRRGGRESYNEQFF. The chain combines TRBV7-2 with TRBJ2-1; D possibly corresponds to TRBD1 (6 bases). CDR3 length: 16 amino acids. Deletions cut 10 bases from V and 1 base from J, with 20 bases between. Looked up from germline, CDR1 is SGHTA and CDR2 is FQGNSA.

The V gene is TRBV3-1, the J gene TRBJ1-1; D is ambiguous. V was clipped by 4 bases and J by 2 bases, with 14 bases between them. The CDR3 spans 15 residues. CDR1 and CDR2 from the germline V gene are LGHDT and YNNKEL (reference sequence). The CDR3 is CASSPTGVGNTEAFF. The CDR3 DNA reads TGTGCCAGCAGCCCCACTGGGGTAGGAAACACTGAAGCTTTCTTT.

This clonotype occurred a few times. The chain recombines TRBV4-1 with TRBJ1-6, with D hard to call. Germline CDR1 MGHRA, CDR2 YSYEKL. This CDR3 region has 15 residues. Trimming cost V 1 base and J 10 bases, with 14 bases left between them. The CDR3 region is CASSQVGTNQSPLHF. Here the CDR3 DNA reads TGCGCCAGCAGCCAAGTCGGAACAAACCAATCACCCCTCCACTTT.

J is TRBJ2-3 and V is TRBV5-1, with TRBD1 matching over 7 bases. The V gene's germline CDR1 is SGHRS and CDR2 YFSETQ. V was pared by 2 bases and J by 2 bases, with 5 bases of the junction left unmatched. The CDR3 is 15 amino acids. The CDR3 DNA reads as TGCGCCAGCAGCTTTCGACAGGGAAACACAGATACGCAGTATTTT. Translated, it gives CASSFRQGNTDTQYF.

The sample holds a few counts of this clonotype. This chain links TRBV6-5 with TRBJ2-1; tentatively, D is TRBD2 (6 bases). V was shortened by 8 bases and J by 7 bases, with 9 bases between the two germline ends. Germline V CDR1 and CDR2: MNHEY, SVGAGI. The CDR3 covers 11 residues. CDR3 residues: CASRRGNEQFF. The CDR3 DNA sequence: TGTGCCAGCCGGAGGGGTAATGAGCAGTTCTTC.

This clonotype was counted a few times. The J gene is TRBJ2-1, the V gene TRBV6-1; D call uncertain. The V gene lost 6 bases and the J gene lost 2 bases, with 14 bases spanning the gap. Germline V gene data show CDR1 as MNHNS and CDR2 as SASEGT. The CDR3 is made up of 15 amino acids. CDR3 region: CASRRGIPPYNEQFF. The CDR3 nucleotides read TGTGCCAGCAGACGTGGTATACCCCCCTACAATGAGCAGTTCTTC.

This chain joins TRBV6-5 and TRBJ1-2, with 8 bases aligning to TRBD1. Trimming at V came to 2 bases and at J to 4 bases, leaving 3 bases not matched to a gene. The CDR3 spans 14 residues. Per germline, CDR1 MNHEY and CDR2 SVGAGI. The CDR3 sequence: CASSYGQGSYGYTF. The CDR3 bases are TGTGCCAGCAGTTACGGACAGGGCTCCTATGGCTACACCTTC.

This clonotype appeared a few times. The V and J genes are TRBV5-4 and TRBJ2-1; a weak D match, TRBD2 (5 bases). V lost 1 base, J lost 6 bases, and 14 bases lay in between. This CDR3 is built from 15 residues. Germline assignment: CDR1 SGHNT and CDR2 YYREEE (reference sequence). The CDR3 DNA sequence: TGTGCCAGCAGCTTGTATCCTGAGGGTGGCAATGAGCAGTTCTTC. Residues: CASSLYPEGGNEQFF.

This clonotype was detected a few times. The CDR3 loop reads CSASTRGGGGETQYF. Written as DNA, the CDR3 is TGCAGTGCCTCGACTCGCGGAGGGGGAGGAGAGACCCAGTACTTC. This chain uses TRBV20-1 with TRBJ2-5; D might be TRBD1 or TRBD2, each matching 6 bases. The CDR3 runs to 15 residues. The germline CDR1 and CDR2 sequences are DFQATT and SNEGSKA (reference sequence). The V end was cut by 6 bases, the J end by 4 bases, with 21 bases between.